This entry lists 18 T cell receptor beta chains sequenced from one sample in a study of control samples from healthy donors and cancer patients. Profiled with immunoSEQ multiplex PCR; TCRdb holds only in-frame clones, not every one. The sample includes more than 85,000 clones, roughly 94% seen only once; the top ten take 2% to 2.5%. Input material: blood. The receptors come from a woman aged 18-29 years in good health.

CDR3 DNA sequence: TGTGCCAGCAGCTTAGAAACGGGGGGCATCGGGGAGACCCAGTACTTC. It codes for CASSLETGGIGETQYF. J is TRBJ2-5 and V is TRBV7-8; D is perhaps TRBD2 (7 bases). CDR1 SGHVS and CDR2 FQNEAQ come from the germline V gene. The V end was cut by 1 base, the J end by 5 bases, with 17 bases between. This CDR3 region has 16 residues.

The rearrangement joins TRBV24-1 to TRBJ1-4, with 11 bases identical to TRBD1. Unmatched junction bases numbered 4, after V lost 4 bases and J lost 7 bases. Germline V gives CDR1 KGHDR, CDR2 SFDVKD. The CDR3 is made up of 15 amino acids. The CDR3 is CATSESGTGGEKLFF. CDR3 coding DNA: TGTGCCACCAGTGAATCCGGGACAGGGGGTGAAAAACTGTTTTTT.

The chain employs TRBV7-3 and TRBJ1-6, with TRBD1 as a possible D gene (5 bases). V was trimmed by 2 bases and J by 8 bases, leaving 10 bases between them. This CDR3 has 14 amino acids. In germline, CDR1 is SGHTA, CDR2 FQGTGA. The CDR3 coding sequence is TGTGCCAGCAGCTTAGGGACTACCCATTCACCCCTCCACTTT. It yields the protein CASSLGTTHSPLHF. The variable domain in full, with the rest retrieved from reference TRBV7-3 and TRBJ1-6, is GAGVSQTPSNKVTEKGKYVELRCDPISGHTALYWYRQSLGQGPEFLIYFQGTGAADDSGLPNDRFFAVRPEGSVSTLKIQRTERGDSAVYLCASSLGTTHSPLHFGNGTRLTVT.

The chain has TRBV15 and TRBJ1-4, with D unclear. The CDR3 has 12 amino acids. Trimming removed 7 bases from V and 6 bases from J, with 9 bases in between. From germline, CDR1 is LNHNV and CDR2 YYDKDF (reference sequence). CDR3 protein: CATTLPDEKLFF. CDR3 nucleotides: TGTGCCACCACCCTACCAGATGAAAAACTGTTTTTT.

As concerns this clone: The junction and the germline gene differ at one end; a read error may be behind it. This rearrangement joins TRBV2 to TRBJ1-6, with 10 nucleotides matching TRBD1. Germline V gene data show CDR1 as SNHLY and CDR2 as FYNNEI. The CDR3 sequence is 18 residues long. CDR3 in amino acids: CASSERGARQGANPPLHF. CDR3 coding DNA: TGTGCCAGCAGTGAAAGGGGGGCCCGACAGGGGGCTAATCCACCCCTCCACTTT.

The gene calls are TRBV24-1 and TRBJ2-6; D uncertain. Trimming removed 8 bases at V and 0 bases at J, with 4 bases between. The CDR3 consists of 13 residues. CDR1 KGHDR and CDR2 SFDVKD come from the germline V gene. In nucleotides, the CDR3 is TGTGCCACCATGATCTCTGGGGCCAACGTCCTGACTTTC. It encodes CATMISGANVLTF.

Of note for this clone: Other nucleotide sequences in the sample specify the same CDR3. The rearrangement joins TRBV5-1 to TRBJ1-2; 8 nucleotides line up with TRBD1. The V segment lost 4 bases and the J segment 8 bases; nucleotides outside the gene matches: 7. Germline-derived CDR1 and CDR2 are SGHRS and YFSETQ. The length of the CDR3 is 13 residues. DNA of the CDR3: TGCGCCAGCAGCCATCGACAGGGGTTCGGCTACACCTTC. Protein product: CASSHRQGFGYTF.

This chain links TRBV5-5 with TRBJ2-7; D possibly corresponds to TRBD2 (6 bases). V gave up 4 bases and J gave up 7 bases, with 24 bases separating them. In germline, CDR1 is SGHKS, CDR2 YYEKEE (reference sequence). This CDR3 has 16 residues. The CDR3 DNA sequence: TGTGCCAGCAGCGCCTCCCTGCCGGGACTCCTATATGAGCAGTACTTC. Translated: CASSASLPGLLYEQYF.

J is TRBJ2-7 and V is TRBV18; TRBD1 matches 9 bases. The J segment lost 7 bases and the V segment lost 4 bases, leaving 8 bases of the junction unmatched. Germline CDR1 is KGHSH and CDR2 is LQKENI. The CDR3 is made up of 14 amino acids. The chain's CDR3 is CASSHLDRGGEQYF. The CDR3 DNA reads TGTGCCAGCTCACACCTGGACAGGGGTGGGGAGCAGTACTTC.

This clone has more than one count but fewer than ten. This chain joins TRBV5-1 and TRBJ1-1; D is unclear. Trimming shortened V by 4 bases and J by 4 bases, and 14 bases separated the two germline ends. This CDR3 contains 14 residues. From germline, CDR1 is SGHRS and CDR2 YFSETQ. The CDR3 region is CASSGTVSGTEAFF. CDR3 in DNA: TGCGCCAGCAGCGGAACAGTGTCTGGCACTGAAGCTTTCTTT.

The chain couples TRBV6-5 to TRBJ2-2; D ambiguous. V was clipped by 7 bases and J by 0 bases, with 12 bases between them. The CDR3 length is 15 residues. CDR1 MNHEY and CDR2 SVGAGI come from the germline V gene. The CDR3 reads CASIFASTNTGELFF. CDR3 bases: TGTGCCAGCATCTTCGCGTCGACGAACACCGGGGAGCTGTTTTTT.

Comments on this clone: The sample carries other DNA sequences with the same CDR3. This chain uses TRBV29-1 with TRBJ1-5; 7 bases map to TRBD1. Trimming at V came to 4 bases and at J to 3 bases, leaving 3 bases not matched to a gene. Germline V gives CDR1 SQVTM, CDR2 ANQGSEA. The CDR3 extends over 13 amino acids. The CDR3: CSVGTGLNQPQHF. CDR3 DNA: TGCAGCGTTGGGACAGGCCTCAATCAGCCCCAGCATTTT.

V is TRBV3-1 (or the pseudogene TRBV3-2) and J is TRBJ1-2, with D perhaps TRBD1 (5 bases). V shed 0 bases and J shed 8 bases, with 7 bases lying between them. CDR1 LGHDT and CDR2 YNNKEL come from the germline V gene (reference sequence). The CDR3 length is 12 residues. The CDR3 region is CASSQDWGGYTF. In DNA, the CDR3 is TGTGCCAGCAGCCAAGACTGGGGCGGCTACACCTTC.

This clone was observed a single time. The V gene is TRBV7-9, the J gene TRBJ1-1; unclear D gene. This CDR3 comprises 15 residues. V dropped 1 base and J dropped 1 base, with 10 bases sitting between them. The germline gives CDR1 SEHNR, CDR2 FQNEAQ (reference sequence). The CDR3 bases are TGTGCCAGCAGCTTAGGGGAGGGCCAGAACACTGAAGCTTTCTTT. It translates to CASSLGEGQNTEAFF.

This chain connects TRBV7-9 to TRBJ2-3; TRBD2 agrees at 8 bases. The V gene end was trimmed by 5 bases and the J gene end by 4 bases; junction bases not matched to a gene: 14. The germline V gene has CDR1 SEHNR and CDR2 FQNEAQ (reference sequence). This CDR3 has 17 amino acids. The CDR3 sequence is CASSPLSSGGGSDTQYF. For the CDR3, the DNA is TGTGCCAGCAGCCCCCTCAGTTCAGGCGGGGGGTCAGATACGCAGTATTTT.

This clone has just a few counts. This chain links TRBV7-3 with TRBJ2-1; perhaps D is TRBD1 or TRBD2 (7 bases each). This CDR3 is built from 17 residues. Trimming left V 5 bases short and J 0 bases short, with 17 bases between. Germline CDR1 is SGHTA and CDR2 is FQGTGA. The CDR3 DNA reads TGTGCCAGCAGCCCAGGGGGAGCGGGAAGCTCCTACAATGAGCAGTTCTTC. Protein product: CASSPGGAGSSYNEQFF.

This clone was seen just once. The chain carries TRBV18 and TRBJ2-3; tentatively, D is TRBD1 (6 bases). Germline V gene sequence: CDR1 KGHSH, CDR2 LQKENI. The germline V and J ends were trimmed by 5 bases and 4 bases, with 16 bases remaining between them. The CDR3 has 15 amino acids. CDR3 nucleotide sequence: TGTGCCAGCTCAGCCGACCCGAGACAGGCAGATACGCAGTATTTT. Its protein product is CASSADPRQADTQYF.

V gene TRBV24-1 combines with J gene TRBJ2-1; D gene unclear. V was clipped by 5 bases and J by 0 bases, with 10 bases between them. Germline lookup yields CDR1 KGHDR and CDR2 SFDVKD. This CDR3 has 15 amino acids. CDR3 residues: CATSGAWSSYNEQFF. In nucleotides, the CDR3 is TGTGCCACCAGTGGCGCTTGGAGCTCCTACAATGAGCAGTTCTTC.